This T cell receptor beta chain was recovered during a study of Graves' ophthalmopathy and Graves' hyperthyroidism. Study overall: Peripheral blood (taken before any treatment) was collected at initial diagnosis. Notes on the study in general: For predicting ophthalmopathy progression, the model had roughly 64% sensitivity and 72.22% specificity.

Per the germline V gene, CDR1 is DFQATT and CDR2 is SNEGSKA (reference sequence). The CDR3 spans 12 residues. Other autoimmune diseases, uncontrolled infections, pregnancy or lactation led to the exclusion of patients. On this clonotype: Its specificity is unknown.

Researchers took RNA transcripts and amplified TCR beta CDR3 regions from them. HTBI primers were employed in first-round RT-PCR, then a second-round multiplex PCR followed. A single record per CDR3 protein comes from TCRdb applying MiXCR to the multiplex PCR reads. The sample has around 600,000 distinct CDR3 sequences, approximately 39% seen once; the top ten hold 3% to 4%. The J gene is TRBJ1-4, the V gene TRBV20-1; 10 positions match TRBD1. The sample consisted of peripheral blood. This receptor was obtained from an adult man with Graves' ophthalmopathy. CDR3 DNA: TGCAGCACCGGGACAGGGGTTGAAAAACTGTTTTTT. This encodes CSTGTGVEKLFF.